This TCR beta chain was profiled in a study of radiotherapy plus CTLA-4 blockade in lung cancer. Broader study findings: Radiotherapy plus ipilimumab was followed by expansion in blood of tumor-derived TCR clones. Interferon-beta and early blood T cell clone dynamics reportedly predicted response best.

TCRdb's copy holds only in-frame clones and misses some; the assay was immunoSEQ multiplex PCR. The sample yields roughly 73,000 clones, roughly 84% seen once. V was pared by 6 bases and J by 2 bases, with 17 bases between. CDR3 length equals 15 residues. Germline CDR1 reads KGHSH; CDR2 reads LQKENI. On this clone itself: What it binds is not known.

Focal radiation was given together with CTLA-4 blockade (ipilimumab) to patients with chemo-refractory metastatic non-small-cell lung cancer. The sample in question was peripheral blood, obtained from a patient treated with radiotherapy plus ipilimumab. This sequence joins TRBV18 and TRBJ2-7, with D perhaps being TRBD1 or TRBD2 (7 bases each). The clonotype comes from a human donor with non-small cell lung cancer that progressed on radiotherapy plus ipilimumab. CDR3 sequence: CASSQGRDSTYEQYF. The CDR3 DNA reads TGTGCCAGCTCTCAGGGGAGGGACAGCACCTACGAGCAGTACTTC.